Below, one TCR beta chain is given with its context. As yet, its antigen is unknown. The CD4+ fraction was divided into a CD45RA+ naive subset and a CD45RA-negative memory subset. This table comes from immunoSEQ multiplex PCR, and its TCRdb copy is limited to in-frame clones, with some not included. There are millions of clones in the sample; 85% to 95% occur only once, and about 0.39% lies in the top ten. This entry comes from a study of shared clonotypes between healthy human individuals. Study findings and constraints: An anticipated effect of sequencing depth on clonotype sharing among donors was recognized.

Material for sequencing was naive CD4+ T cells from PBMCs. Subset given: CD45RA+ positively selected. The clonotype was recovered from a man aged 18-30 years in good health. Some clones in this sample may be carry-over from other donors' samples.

The CDR3: CASSLTRQTHTGELFF. The CDR3 bases are TGTGCCAGCAGCTTAACGCGGCAGACCCACACCGGGGAGCTGTTTTTT. The V call is TRBV7-3, the J call TRBJ2-2; no definite D call. Germline CDR1 reads SGHTA; CDR2 reads FQGTGA. This CDR3 comprises 16 residues. Trimming pared 0 bases from V and 3 bases from J, leaving 11 bases between.